This T cell receptor beta chain was documented in a study of T cells in Graves' hyperthyroidism and ophthalmopathy. This CDR3 is 16 amino acids long. The germline V gene encodes CDR1 SGHAT and CDR2 FQNNGV. The V gene lost 1 base and the J gene lost 3 bases, with 15 bases spanning the gap. Amplification of TCR beta CDR3 regions was performed using RNA transcripts as template. The TCR CDR3 was amplified in a first-round RT-PCR using the HTBI primer set. TCRdb used MiXCR to reprocess the multiplex PCR reads, holding one entry per CDR3 protein. The sample records fewer than 400,000 distinct CDR3 sequences, roughly 17% being singletons. This clonotype showed up many times.

The receptor's source is a man in his thirties or forties with Graves' hyperthyroidism. The sequenced sample consisted of blood. The rearrangement joins TRBV11-2 to TRBJ1-1; a weak D match, TRBD1 (5 bases). The CDR3 DNA sequence: TGTGCCAGCAGCTTAGCTCCGCAGGGTAAGCACACTGAAGCTTTCTTT. This sequence encodes CASSLAPQGKHTEAFF.